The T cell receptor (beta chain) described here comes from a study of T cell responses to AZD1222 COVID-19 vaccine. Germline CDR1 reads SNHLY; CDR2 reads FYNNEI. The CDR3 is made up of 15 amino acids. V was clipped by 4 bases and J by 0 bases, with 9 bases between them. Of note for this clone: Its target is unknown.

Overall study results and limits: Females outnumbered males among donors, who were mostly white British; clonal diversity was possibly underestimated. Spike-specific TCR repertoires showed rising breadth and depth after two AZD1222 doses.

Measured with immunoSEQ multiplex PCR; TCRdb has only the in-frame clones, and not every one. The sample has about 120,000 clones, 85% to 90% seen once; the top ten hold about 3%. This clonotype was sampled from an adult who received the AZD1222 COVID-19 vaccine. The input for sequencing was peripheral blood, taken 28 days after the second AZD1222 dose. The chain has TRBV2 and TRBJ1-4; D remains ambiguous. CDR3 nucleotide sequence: TGTGCCAGCAGTGCCGGACGGGCAACTAATGAAAAACTGTTTTTT. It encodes CASSAGRATNEKLFF.